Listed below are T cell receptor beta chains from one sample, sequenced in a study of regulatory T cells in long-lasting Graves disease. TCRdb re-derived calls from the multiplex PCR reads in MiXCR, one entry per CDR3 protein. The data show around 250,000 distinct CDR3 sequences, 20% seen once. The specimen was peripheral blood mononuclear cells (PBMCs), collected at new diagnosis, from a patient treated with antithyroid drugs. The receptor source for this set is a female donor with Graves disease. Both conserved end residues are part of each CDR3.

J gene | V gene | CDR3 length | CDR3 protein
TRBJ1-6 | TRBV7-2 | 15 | CASSFERTGVSPLHF
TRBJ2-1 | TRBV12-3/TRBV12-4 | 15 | CASSLAGLAGNEQFF
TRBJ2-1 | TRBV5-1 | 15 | CASSFGGRTYNEQFF
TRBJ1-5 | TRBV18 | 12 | CASSHGDQPQHF
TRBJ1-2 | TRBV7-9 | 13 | CASSLGTVFGYTF
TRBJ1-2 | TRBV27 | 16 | CASSQGQGSTNYGYTF
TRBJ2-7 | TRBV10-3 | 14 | CAISEAGFSYEQYF
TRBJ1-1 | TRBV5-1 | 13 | CASSYQQGTEAFF
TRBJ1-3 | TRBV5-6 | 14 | CASSWDNTGNTIYF
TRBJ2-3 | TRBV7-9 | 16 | CASSLESGVRGDTQYF
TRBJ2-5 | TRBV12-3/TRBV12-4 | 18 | CASSLALTGDRVQETQYF
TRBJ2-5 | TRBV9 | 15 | CASSPGTAAVETQYF
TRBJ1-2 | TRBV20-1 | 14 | CSASGLTEGYGYTF
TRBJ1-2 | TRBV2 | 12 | CASPEPPPGYTF
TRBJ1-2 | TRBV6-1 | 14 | CASSLGGFPYGYTF
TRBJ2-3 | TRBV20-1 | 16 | CSAGEIGRELIDTQYF
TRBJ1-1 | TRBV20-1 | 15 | CSASGDRGQDTEAFF
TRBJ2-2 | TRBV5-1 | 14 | CASSRTGFTGELFF
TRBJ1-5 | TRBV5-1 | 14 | CASSLALDNQPQHF
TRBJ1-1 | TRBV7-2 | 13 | CASSEDRRTEAFF
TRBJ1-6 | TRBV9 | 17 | CASSVDPVQVDGSPLHF
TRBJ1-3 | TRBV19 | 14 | CASSAQISGNTIYF
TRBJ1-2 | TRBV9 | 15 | CASSVGAGTGEGYTF
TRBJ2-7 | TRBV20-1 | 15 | CSARVGGGASYEQYF
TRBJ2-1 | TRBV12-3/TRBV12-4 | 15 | CASSSGTSGANEQFF
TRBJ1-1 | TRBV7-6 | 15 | CASSLGGRMNTEAFF
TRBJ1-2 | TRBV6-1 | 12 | CASRDPGDGYTF
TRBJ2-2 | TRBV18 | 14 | CASSPRPRTGELFF
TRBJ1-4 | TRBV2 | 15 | CASTTTFGIDEKLFF
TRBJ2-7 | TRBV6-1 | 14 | CASTHGGASYEQYF
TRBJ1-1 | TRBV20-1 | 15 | CSARDSRNLNTEAFF
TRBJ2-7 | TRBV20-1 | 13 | CSAENLASYEQYF
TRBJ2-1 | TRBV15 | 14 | CATSRDAGLNEQFF
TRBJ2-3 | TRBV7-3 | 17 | CASSLRQGFGAGDTQYF
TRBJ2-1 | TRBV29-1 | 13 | CSVGGGAYNEQFF
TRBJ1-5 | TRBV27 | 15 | CASSPSHRVGQPQHF
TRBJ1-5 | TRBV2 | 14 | CASSEWDYDQPQHF
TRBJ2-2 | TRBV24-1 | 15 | CATSDLGQNTGELFF
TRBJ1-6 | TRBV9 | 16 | CASQSVRAGQNSPLHF
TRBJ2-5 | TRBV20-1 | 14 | CSARVVAGVETQYF
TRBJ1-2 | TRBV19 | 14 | CASSVTGGMDGYTF
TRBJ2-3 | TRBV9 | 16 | CASSVAVAGSGDTQYF
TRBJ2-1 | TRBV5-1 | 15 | CASSPSGGSYNEQFF
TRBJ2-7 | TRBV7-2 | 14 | CASAQGGGNYEQYF
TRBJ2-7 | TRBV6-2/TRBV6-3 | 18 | CASSSNRGGQGVSYEQYF
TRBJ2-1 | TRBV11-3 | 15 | CASSLVFVTYNEQFF
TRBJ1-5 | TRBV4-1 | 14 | CASSPGGTNQPQHF
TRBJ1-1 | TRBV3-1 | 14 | CASSQDGGGIEAFF
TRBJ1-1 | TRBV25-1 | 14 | CASSERERGTEAFF
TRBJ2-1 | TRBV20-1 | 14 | CSARAGLAGVEQFF
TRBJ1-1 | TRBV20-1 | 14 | CSARAGQGVTEAFF
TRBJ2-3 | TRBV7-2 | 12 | CASSPIHDTQYF